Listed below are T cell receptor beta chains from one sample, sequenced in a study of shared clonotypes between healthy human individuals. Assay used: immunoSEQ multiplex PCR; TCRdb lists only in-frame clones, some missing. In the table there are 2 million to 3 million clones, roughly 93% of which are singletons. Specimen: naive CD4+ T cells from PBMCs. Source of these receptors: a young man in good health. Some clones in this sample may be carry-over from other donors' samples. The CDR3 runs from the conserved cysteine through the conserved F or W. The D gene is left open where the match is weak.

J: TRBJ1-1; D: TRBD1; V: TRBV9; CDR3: CASSVEDRAVNTEAFF; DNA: TGTGCCAGCAGCGTAGAGGACAGGGCTGTAAACACTGAAGCTTTCTTT
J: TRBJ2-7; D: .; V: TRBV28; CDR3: CASSFAPGGVEQYF; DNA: TGTGCCAGCAGTTTCGCCCCAGGGGGGGTCGAGCAGTACTTC
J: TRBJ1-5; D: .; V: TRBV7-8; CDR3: CASSFQDPQPQHF; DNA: TGTGCCAGCAGCTTCCAGGACCCACAGCCCCAGCATTTT
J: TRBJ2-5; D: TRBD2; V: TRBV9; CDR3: CASSVRAGDETQYF; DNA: TGTGCCAGCAGCGTCCGAGCGGGAGACGAGACCCAGTACTTC
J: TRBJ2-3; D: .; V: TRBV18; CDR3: CASSLIYTDTQYF; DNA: TGTGCCAGCTCCCTTATATACACAGATACGCAGTATTTT
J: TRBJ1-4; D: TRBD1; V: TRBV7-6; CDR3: CASSPTGVTNEKLFF; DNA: TGTGCCAGCAGCCCAACAGGGGTAACTAATGAAAAACTGTTTTTT
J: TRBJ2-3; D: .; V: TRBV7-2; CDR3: CASSPSAVTDTQYF; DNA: TGTGCCAGCAGCCCCTCAGCGGTTACAGATACGCAGTATTTT
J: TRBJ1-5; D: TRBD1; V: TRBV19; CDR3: CASTPPGQGAKVTQPQHF; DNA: TGTGCCAGTACCCCGCCGGGACAGGGGGCGAAGGTCACCCAGCCCCAGCATTTT
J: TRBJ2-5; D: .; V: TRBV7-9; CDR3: CASSLKETQYF; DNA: TGTGCCAGCAGCTTAAAGGAGACCCAGTACTTC
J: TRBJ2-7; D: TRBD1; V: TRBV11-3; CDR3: CASSDGQESLREQYF; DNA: TGTGCCAGCAGCGACGGACAGGAAAGTTTACGGGAGCAGTACTTC
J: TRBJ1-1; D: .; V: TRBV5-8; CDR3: CASNPKRWGKDTEAFF; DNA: TGTGCCAGCAACCCCAAGCGATGGGGAAAGGACACTGAAGCTTTCTTT